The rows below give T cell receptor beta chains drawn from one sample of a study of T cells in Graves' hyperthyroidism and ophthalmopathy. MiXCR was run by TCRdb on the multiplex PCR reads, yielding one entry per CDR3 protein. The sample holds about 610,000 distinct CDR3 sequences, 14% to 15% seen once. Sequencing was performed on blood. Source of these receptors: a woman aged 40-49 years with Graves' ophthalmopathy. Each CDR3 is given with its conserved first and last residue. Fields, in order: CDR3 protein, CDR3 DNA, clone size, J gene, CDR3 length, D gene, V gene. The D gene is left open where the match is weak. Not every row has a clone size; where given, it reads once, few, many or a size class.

CSVEKGTGDYEQYF | TGCAGCGTTGAAAAGGGGACAGGGGACTACGAGCAGTACTTC | many | TRBJ2-7 | 14 | TRBD1 | TRBV29-1
CASSLLGQGASAEAFF | TGTGCCAGCAGTTTACTGGGACAGGGGGCTTCTGCTGAAGCTTTCTTT | many | TRBJ1-1 | 16 | TRBD1 | TRBV28
CASSSSRMGYEQYF | TGTGCCAGCAGTTCGAGCAGGATGGGTTACGAGCAGTACTTC | many | TRBJ2-7 | 14 | - | TRBV27
CASSSLPGQGYEQYF | TGTGCCAGCAGCTCATTGCCCGGACAGGGCTACGAGCAGTACTTC | many | TRBJ2-7 | 15 | TRBD1 | TRBV28
CASSTVGYSNQPQHF | TGTGCCAGCAGCACAGTTGGATATAGCAATCAGCCCCAGCATTTT | few | TRBJ1-5 | 15 | - | TRBV6-1
CATSGPGTEAFF | TGTGCCACCAGTGGTCCTGGGACTGAAGCTTTCTTT | - | TRBJ1-1 | 12 | - | TRBV24-1
CASIGPGLAGESPSYEQYF | TGTGCCAGCATCGGTCCGGGACTAGCGGGAGAGTCGCCTTCCTACGAGCAGTACTTC | many | TRBJ2-7 | 19 | TRBD2 | TRBV2
CASSPLAGWETQYF | TGTGCCAGCAGCCCACTAGCGGGATGGGAGACCCAGTACTTC | - | TRBJ2-5 | 14 | TRBD2 | TRBV6-2/TRBV6-3
CATSSPENTGELFF | TGTGCCACCAGTTCTCCTGAGAACACCGGGGAGCTGTTTTTT | - | TRBJ2-2 | 14 | - | TRBV24-1
CASSDERAESTEAFF | TGTGCCAGCAGTGATGAAAGGGCTGAGAGCACTGAAGCTTTCTTT | many | TRBJ1-1 | 15 | - | TRBV2
CASGLEGQGYYEQYF | TGTGCTAGTGGTTTGGAGGGACAGGGATACTACGAGCAGTACTTC | many | TRBJ2-7 | 15 | TRBD1 | TRBV12-5
CASREPDRGLDEQYF | TGTGCCAGCAGGGAGCCCGACAGGGGGCTCGACGAGCAGTACTTC | many | TRBJ2-7 | 15 | TRBD1 | TRBV6-1
CASSQELAGVPYEQYF | TGCGCCAGCAGCCAAGAACTAGCGGGAGTGCCCTACGAGCAGTACTTC | many | TRBJ2-7 | 16 | TRBD2 | TRBV4-3
CASSLQFRGKTEAFF | TGTGCCAGCAGTTTACAATTCAGGGGGAAAACTGAAGCTTTCTTT | many | TRBJ1-1 | 15 | TRBD1 | TRBV28
CASSLRGSSYNEQFF | TGTGCCAGCAGTTTAAGGGGGAGCTCCTACAATGAGCAGTTCTTC | many | TRBJ2-1 | 15 | - | TRBV27
CASSAEGLGNYEQYF | TGTGCCAGCAGTGCTGAGGGATTGGGGAACTACGAGCAGTACTTC | - | TRBJ2-7 | 15 | - | TRBV2
CASGQGARGGTGELFF | TGTGCTAGTGGTCAGGGGGCGCGAGGTGGCACCGGGGAGCTGTTTTTT | few | TRBJ2-2 | 16 | TRBD1 | TRBV12-5
CASSLWSAALTYEQYF | TGTGCCAGCAGCTTATGGTCTGCGGCCCTAACATACGAGCAGTACTTC | many | TRBJ2-7 | 16 | - | TRBV7-2
CASSILTGQETQYF | TGTGCCAGCAGCATCCTGACAGGCCAAGAGACCCAGTACTTC | once | TRBJ2-5 | 14 | - | TRBV12-3/TRBV12-4
CASSSGGRANDQYF | TGTGCCAGCAGTTCCGGGGGGAGGGCAAATGACCAGTACTTC | many | TRBJ2-5 | 14 | TRBD2 | TRBV6-2/TRBV6-3
CASSREYILDEQYF | TGTGCCAGCTCCCGGGAGTACATCCTAGACGAGCAGTACTTC | - | TRBJ2-7 | 14 | - | TRBV18
CASTLQGAHTEAFF | TGTGCCAGCACCTTGCAGGGGGCACATACTGAAGCTTTCTTT | many | TRBJ1-1 | 14 | TRBD1 | TRBV28
CASSTGHLETQYF | TGTGCCAGCAGCACGGGACATTTAGAGACCCAGTACTTC | few | TRBJ2-5 | 13 | - | TRBV7-2
CATSDSRTGVDGYTF | TGTGCCACCAGTGATTCGCGGACAGGGGTGGATGGCTACACCTTC | - | TRBJ1-2 | 15 | TRBD1 | TRBV24-1